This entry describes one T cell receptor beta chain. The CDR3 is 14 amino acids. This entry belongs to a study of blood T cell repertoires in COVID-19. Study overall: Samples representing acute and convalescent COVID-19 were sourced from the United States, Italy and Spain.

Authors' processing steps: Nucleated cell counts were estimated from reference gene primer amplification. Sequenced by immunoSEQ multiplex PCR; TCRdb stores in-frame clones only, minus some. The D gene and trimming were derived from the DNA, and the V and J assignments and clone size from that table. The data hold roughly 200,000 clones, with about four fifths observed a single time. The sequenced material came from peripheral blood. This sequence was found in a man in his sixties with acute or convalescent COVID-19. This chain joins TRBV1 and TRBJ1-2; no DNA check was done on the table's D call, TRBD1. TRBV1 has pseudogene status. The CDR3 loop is CTSSQEGAVYGYTF. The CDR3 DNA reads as TGCACCAGCAGCCAAGAGGGGGCCGTTTATGGCTACACCTTC.